The 14 T cell receptor beta chains in this list originate from one sample, sequenced in a study of cytomegalovirus exposure and HLA in healthy donors. This PCR relied on a set of 60 Vbeta primers and 13 Jbeta primers. Repertoires were generated with immunoSEQ multiplex PCR, while TCRdb's copy carries only in-frame clones and drops some. The sample has about 130,000 clones, about 73% seen once; the top ten hold almost 6%. Sequenced material: PBMCs. These TCRs come from a woman aged 50 to 60 in good health and CMV-seropositive.

This rearrangement joins TRBV7-8 to TRBJ1-5, with 7 bases lining up with TRBD1. Germline assignment: CDR1 SGHVS and CDR2 FQNEAQ. The CDR3 has 15 residues. V was clipped by 0 bases and J by 4 bases; unmatched bases: 3. The CDR3 DNA follows: TGTGCCAGCAGCTTAGCCGGGACAGAAAATCAGCCCCAGCATTTT. Amino acid sequence: CASSLAGTENQPQHF.

This clone turned up a few times. The V gene is TRBV11-3, the J gene TRBJ2-6; D is perhaps TRBD2 (5 bases). The CDR3 length is 14 residues. Trimming took off 8 bases at V and 3 bases at J, with 11 bases between the two ends. Germline CDR1 is SGHNT and CDR2 is YENEEA. The CDR3 protein is CASEGSFGANVLTF. The CDR3 nucleotides are TGTGCCAGCGAGGGATCCTTTGGGGCCAACGTCCTGACTTTC.

This clone was observed many times. The chain links TRBV7-9 to TRBJ1-4; 10 positions agree with TRBD1. This CDR3 contains 16 residues. V lost 5 bases to trimming and J lost 6 bases; unmatched junction nucleotides: 9. The germline V gene has CDR1 SEHNR and CDR2 FQNEAQ (reference sequence). The CDR3 nucleotides read TGTGCCAGCAGCCTCACCCCCGGGACAGGGGATGAAAAACTGTTTTTT. This translates into CASSLTPGTGDEKLFF.

The chain recombines TRBV6-5 with TRBJ2-5; tentative D call: TRBD1 (6 bases). Trimming removed 5 bases from V and 7 bases from J, with 14 bases in between. The V gene's germline CDR1 is MNHEY and CDR2 SVGAGI. This CDR3 has 13 residues. This chain's CDR3 is CASSAPGDGTQYF. In DNA form, the CDR3 reads TGTGCCAGCAGTGCCCCAGGGGACGGGACCCAGTACTTC.

The CDR3 here is CASTNAGYGNTIYF. The DNA for the CDR3 is TGTGCCAGCACCAACGCGGGGTACGGAAACACCATATATTTT. The chain carries TRBV7-9 and TRBJ1-3, with D hard to call. V was pared by 7 bases and J by 4 bases, with 14 bases between. This CDR3 has 14 residues. Germline values: CDR1 SEHNR, CDR2 FQNEAQ (reference sequence).

The rearrangement joins TRBV29-1 to TRBJ1-4; no reliable D call. Germline V gene lookup returns CDR1 SQVTM and CDR2 ANQGSEA. V dropped 7 bases and J dropped 6 bases, with 9 bases sitting between them. The CDR3 spans 11 residues. The CDR3 sequence: CSGGGDEKLFF. The CDR3 DNA reads TGCAGCGGGGGAGGTGATGAAAAACTGTTTTTT.

The chain has TRBV5-5 and TRBJ2-5; the match to TRBD2 covers 7 bases. The CDR3 covers 17 residues. The junction had 18 bases not matched to a gene; V was cut back by 5 bases and J by 5 bases. The V gene's germline CDR1 is SGHKS and CDR2 YYEKEE (reference sequence). The DNA for the CDR3 is TGTGCCAGCAGAGGTAGCGGGCCCAATCGGATGATTGAGACCCAGTACTTC. As protein: CASRGSGPNRMIETQYF.

This chain uses TRBV6-6 with TRBJ1-4; 10 bases match TRBD1. In germline, CDR1 is MNHNY, CDR2 SVGAGI (reference sequence). Trimming cost V 2 bases and J 6 bases; bases outside gene matches: 3. The CDR3 has 15 amino acids. The CDR3, as DNA: TGTGCCAGCAGTTACGGCGGGACAGGGGATGAAAAACTGTTTTTT. It translates to CASSYGGTGDEKLFF.

The sample holds a few counts of this clone. This chain joins TRBV6-1 and TRBJ1-5; tentatively, D is TRBD1 (5 bases). Trimming took off 6 bases at V and 6 bases at J, with 15 bases between the two ends. The CDR3 is made up of 14 amino acids. CDR1 and CDR2 from the germline V gene are MNHNS and SASEGT. The CDR3 sequence: CASSQRGSFQPQHF. The CDR3, as DNA: TGTGCCAGCAGCCAAAGGGGCAGTTTTCAGCCCCAGCATTTT.

The chain recombines TRBV7-9 with TRBJ1-2; D may be TRBD1 (5 bases). The CDR3 is 16 residues long. Trimming stripped 4 bases from V and 1 base from J, with 16 bases between. The germline gives CDR1 SEHNR, CDR2 FQNEAQ (reference sequence). The chain's CDR3 is CASSSWTRQRNYGYTF. Here the CDR3 DNA reads TGTGCCAGCAGCTCATGGACACGACAACGTAACTATGGCTACACCTTC.

This chain joins TRBV30 and TRBJ1-4; a possible D gene is TRBD1 (5 bases). The CDR3 spans 15 residues. With 1 base removed from V and 7 bases from J, the gap between germline ends came to 16 bases. The germline V gene encodes CDR1 GTSNPN and CDR2 SVGIG (reference sequence). CDR3 nucleotide sequence: TGTGCCTGGAGTGCCCTCGGGGGGATAGGTGAAAAACTGTTTTTT. It translates to CAWSALGGIGEKLFF. Drawing the rest from reference TRBV30 and TRBJ1-4, the complete variable domain is SQTIHQWPATLVQPVGSPLSLECTVEGTSNPNLYWYRQAAGRGLQLLFYSVGIGQISSEVPQNLSASRPQDRQFILSSKKLLLSDSGFYLCAWSALGGIGEKLFFGSGTQLSVL.

This chain connects TRBV5-4 to TRBJ2-3; 10 nucleotides match TRBD2. Germline-derived CDR1 and CDR2 are SGHNT and YYREEE (reference sequence). Trimming cost V 5 bases and J 5 bases; bases outside gene matches: 8. The CDR3 is made up of 15 amino acids. DNA for the CDR3: TGTGCCAGCAGTACGCGAGCGGGGGGGCAAGATACGCAGTATTTT. Amino acids: CASSTRAGGQDTQYF.

The rearrangement joins TRBV2 to TRBJ2-2; D may be TRBD1 (5 bases). Germline CDR1 SNHLY, CDR2 FYNNEI. V lost 7 bases, J lost 1 base, and 10 bases lay in between. The CDR3 is made up of 14 amino acids. CDR3 in amino acids: CASNIDRNTGELFF. Written as DNA, the CDR3 is TGTGCCAGCAACATAGACAGGAACACCGGGGAGCTGTTTTTT.

V usage is TRBV19 and J usage is TRBJ2-5; tentative D call: TRBD1 (7 bases). There are 14 residues in the CDR3. CDR1 is LNHDA, CDR2 SQIVND, per germline (reference sequence). The V end lost 3 bases, the J end lost 5 bases, and 13 bases lay between the germline ends. As DNA, the CDR3 is TGTGCCAGTAGTATCCCCTCAGGGGGGGAGACCCAGTACTTC. It codes for CASSIPSGGETQYF.